Reported below is one T cell receptor (beta chain). The target antigen is unknown. The data originate from a study of CD8+ T cells in alopecia areata. The study's findings and limits: There were also resident alphabeta T cells of normal skin sequenced in scalp samples.

Treatment meaning: oral pan-JAK inhibitor, 5-10 mg twice daily. CDR3 length: 12 amino acids. Germline CDR1 and CDR2: GTSNPN and SVGIG (reference sequence). V was clipped by 0 bases and J by 6 bases, with 6 bases between them. It was cDNA, reverse transcribed from extracted RNA, that served as the sequencing template. TCRdb keeps only in-frame clones here, not all; method: immunoSEQ multiplex PCR. The sample carries a few hundred thousand clones, 60% recorded once. This chain connects TRBV30 to TRBJ1-5; no reliable D call. The sequence was obtained from a human donor with alopecia areata. This material consisted of CD4+ T cells sorted from blood, taken at week 52, from a patient treated with tofacitinib. CDR3 nucleotides: TGTGCCTGGAGTGTGTGGGCTCAGCCCCAGCATTTT. Its protein product is CAWSVWAQPQHF.